This TCR beta chain came from a study of T cells after yellow fever vaccination. Study summary: For low cell numbers, libraries were made with SMART-Seq v4 Ultra Low Input. Study-wide results and limits: Abundant bulk-derived clonotypes could contaminate FACS-sorted repertoires. Reappearance after the booster was seen for most primary-vaccination clones, at 95% to 97% CD4 and 75% to 90% CD8.

Germline V CDR1 and CDR2: KGHDR, SFDVKD. The CDR3 runs to 15 residues. The ends lost 3 bases at V and 5 bases at J; junction bases unmatched: 5. This clonotype was found many times. What it binds is not known. Generation of TCR cDNA used 5'RACE template switching (which added a universal primer site and UMIs). One entry per CDR3 protein, called by TCRdb with MiXCR from the 5' RACE reads. This sample yields hundreds of thousands of distinct CDR3 sequences, of which around 3.6% are seen a single time; about 25% belongs to the top ten. The chain joins TRBV24-1 to TRBJ2-2; TRBD1 matches 7 bases. The receptor was derived from a man between 18 and 29 years old who received the YFV17D yellow fever vaccine. The material was PBMCs, obtained on the day of the yellow fever booster vaccination. CDR3 nucleotide sequence: TGTGCCACCAGTGATCCGGACAGGATTACCGGGGAGCTGTTTTTT. Protein sequence: CATSDPDRITGELFF.